The 21 T cell receptor beta chains reported below all come from one sample, sequenced in a study of blood T cell repertoires in COVID-19. The repertoire was sequenced with immunoSEQ multiplex PCR; TCRdb's copy has only in-frame clones and lacks some. This table holds more than 65,000 clones, about four fifths found once. The sequenced material came from peripheral blood. The receptors stem from a woman aged 70-85 years with acute or convalescent COVID-19.

The V and J genes are TRBV24-1 and TRBJ2-3; TRBD1 is a possible D gene (6 bases). This CDR3 contains 15 residues. Germline CDR1 KGHDR, CDR2 SFDVKD. Trimming pared 0 bases from V and 7 bases from J, leaving 13 bases between. The CDR3 DNA is TGTGCCACCAGTGATTTGGTGCGAGGGACACATACGCAGTATTTT. Protein: CATSDLVRGTHTQYF.

This clone was observed a single time. This sequence joins TRBV24-1 and TRBJ2-3; the match to TRBD1 covers 7 bases. CDR1 and CDR2 from the germline V gene are KGHDR and SFDVKD. This CDR3 contains 15 residues. J was trimmed by 0 bases and V by 3 bases; bases with no gene match: 2. The CDR3 nucleotides are TGTGCCACCAGTGATACACAGGGGAGCACAGATACGCAGTATTTT. Translating it yields CATSDTQGSTDTQYF.

The J gene is TRBJ1-6, the V gene TRBV28; the D gene is possibly TRBD1 (5 bases). Trimming removed 6 bases from V and 6 bases from J, with 18 bases in between. CDR1 is MDHEN, CDR2 SYDVKM, per germline. The CDR3 spans 16 residues. The CDR3 DNA follows: TGTGCCAGCAGGGAAAACCGGGACTCACTTAATTCACCCCTCCACTTT. Its protein product is CASRENRDSLNSPLHF.

The V call is TRBV5-6, the J call TRBJ2-1; 9 nucleotides line up with TRBD1. V was pared by 2 bases and J by 6 bases, with 9 bases of the junction left unmatched. This CDR3 has 16 amino acids. The germline gives CDR1 SGHDT, CDR2 YYEEEE. The CDR3 sequence is CASSFWSGTGPNEQFF. The CDR3, as DNA: TGTGCCAGCAGCTTCTGGTCCGGGACAGGGCCCAATGAGCAGTTCTTC.

The chain has TRBV19 and TRBJ2-5; a possible D gene is TRBD1 (5 bases). V lost 7 bases and J lost 0, with 12 bases in between. CDR1 and CDR2 from the germline V gene are LNHDA and SQIVND (reference sequence). The CDR3 is 14 residues long. The CDR3 reads CASMLNRYQETQYF. The CDR3 nucleotides are TGTGCCAGTATGCTGAACAGGTACCAAGAGACCCAGTACTTC.

V and J are TRBV6-5 and TRBJ2-7; 7 bases fit TRBD1. Trimming at V came to 0 bases and at J to 7 bases, leaving 3 bases not matched to a gene. There are 13 residues in the CDR3. Germline V gene data show CDR1 as MNHEY and CDR2 as SVGAGI. CDR3 sequence: CASSYSHRGEQYF. In nucleotides, the CDR3 is TGTGCCAGCAGTTACTCACACAGGGGAGAGCAGTACTTC.

This clone has only a few counts. The gene calls are TRBV30 and TRBJ1-1; weak D call: TRBD1 (6 bases). Trimming left V 0 bases short and J 11 bases short, with 13 bases between. Germline loops: CDR1 GTSNPN, CDR2 SVGIG (reference sequence). This CDR3 region has 12 residues. The CDR3 region has the DNA TGTGCCTGGAGTGTACCGTACAGGGAGGCTTTCTTT. As protein: CAWSVPYREAFF.

The CDR3 loop reads CASTVGGRQRSTDTQYF. The CDR3 DNA follows: TGTGCCAGCACCGTGGGGGGGCGTCAAAGAAGCACAGATACGCAGTATTTT. V and J are TRBV7-8 and TRBJ2-3, with a possible D match to TRBD2 (7 bases). The CDR3 consists of 17 residues. Between the trimmed V and J ends, which lost 7 bases and 0 bases, there was a span of 20 bases. CDR1 SGHVS and CDR2 FQNEAQ come from the germline V gene.

The J gene is TRBJ2-2, the V gene TRBV9, with D possibly TRBD1 on 5 matching bases. Trimming removed 0 bases from V and 2 bases from J, with 11 bases in between. The CDR3 length is 16 residues. CDR1 is SGDLS, CDR2 YYNGEE, per germline. This CDR3 is CASSVVAGLNTGELFF. The CDR3, as DNA: TGTGCCAGCAGCGTAGTTGCAGGGTTAAACACCGGGGAGCTGTTTTTT. The whole variable domain, filled in from reference TRBV9 and TRBJ2-2, reads DSGVTQTPKHLITATGQRVTLRCSPRSGDLSVYWYQQSLDQGLQFLIQYYNGEERAKGNILERFSAQQFPDLHSELNLSSLELGDSALYFCASSVVAGLNTGELFFGEGSRLTVL.

This clone was counted between two and nine times. The rearrangement uses TRBV4-1 and TRBJ2-7; TRBD2 agrees at 7 bases. V lost 3 bases and J lost 0; bases outside the gene matches: 8. CDR3 size: 16 residues. The germline gives CDR1 MGHRA, CDR2 YSYEKL. Here the CDR3 DNA reads TGCGCCAGCAGCCAGACGACTAGCCCTTACTCCTACGAGCAGTACTTC. Translation gives CASSQTTSPYSYEQYF.

This chain connects TRBV19 to TRBJ2-1; D is possibly TRBD2 (7 bases). CDR3 length equals 18 residues. V lost 3 bases and J 8 bases, leaving 26 bases between the germline ends. Germline lookup yields CDR1 LNHDA and CDR2 SQIVND (reference sequence). Written as DNA, the CDR3 is TGTGCCAGTAGTATGTGGGGGGCTGTAATGGGCGGGAGCTATGAGCAGTTCTTC. As protein: CASSMWGAVMGGSYEQFF.

This clone was counted a single time. The rearrangement joins TRBV19 to TRBJ2-7; perhaps TRBD1 as D (5 bases). Germline V gene lookup returns CDR1 LNHDA and CDR2 SQIVND (reference sequence). The CDR3 totals 14 residues. V lost 5 bases, J lost 0 bases, and 11 bases lay in between. CDR3 nucleotide sequence: TGTGCCAGTAGTCGGACACCTAGCTCCTACGAGCAGTACTTC. Translating gives CASSRTPSSYEQYF.

This clone was counted only a few times. The J gene is TRBJ1-6, the V gene TRBV2, with TRBD1 as a possible D gene (5 bases). The germline V and J ends were trimmed by 10 bases and 2 bases, with 12 bases remaining between them. Germline lookup yields CDR1 SNHLY and CDR2 FYNNEI. The CDR3 is made up of 14 amino acids. For the CDR3, the DNA is TGTGCCATCCAGACGGGGGCCTATAATTCACCCCTCCACTTT. Amino acids: CAIQTGAYNSPLHF. The variable domain in full, with the rest retrieved from reference TRBV2 and TRBJ1-6, is EPEVTQTPSHQVTQMGQEVILRCVPISNHLYFYWYRQILGQKVEFLVSFYNNEISEKSEIFDDQFSVERPDGSNFTLKIRSTKLEDSAMYFCAIQTGAYNSPLHFGNGTRLTVT.

This sequence joins TRBV5-1 and TRBJ2-5, with 7 bases aligning to TRBD1. Germline V gene data show CDR1 as SGHRS and CDR2 as YFSETQ. Unmatched junction bases numbered 3, after V lost 0 bases and J lost 1 base. This CDR3 has 15 residues. The CDR3 DNA reads as TGCGCCAGCAGCTTGGGACAGGGTGGCCAAGAGACCCAGTACTTC. Its translation: CASSLGQGGQETQYF.

The J gene is TRBJ1-1, the V gene TRBV6-5; 7 nucleotides match TRBD1. This CDR3 contains 15 residues. V was clipped by 5 bases and J by 5 bases; unmatched bases: 11. CDR1 is MNHEY, CDR2 SVGAGI, per germline. CDR3 loop: CASSQSQGEWTEAFF. As DNA, the CDR3 is TGTGCCAGCAGTCAATCTCAGGGGGAGTGGACTGAAGCTTTCTTT.

The chain couples TRBV6-4 to TRBJ1-4; the D gene is possibly TRBD1 (5 bases). Trimming left V 6 bases short and J 4 bases short, with 12 bases between. CDR1 and CDR2 from the germline V gene are MRHNA and SNTAGT. This CDR3 spans 14 amino acids. CDR3 DNA sequence: TGTGCCAGCAGAGAGACAGCTAGTAATGAAAAACTGTTTTTT. Its protein product is CASRETASNEKLFF.

The chain employs TRBV27 and TRBJ2-1; possible D gene TRBD1, 7 bases. Trimming removed 7 bases from V and 6 bases from J, with 25 bases in between. Germline V gene data show CDR1 as MNHEY and CDR2 as SMNVEV (reference sequence). The CDR3 runs 17 residues. DNA for the CDR3: TGTGCCAGCACCTGGGGCGGAGGGCCAGGGGGTGGCAATGAGCAGTTCTTC. It encodes CASTWGGGPGGGNEQFF.

Only a few counts were recorded for this clone. The chain uses TRBV14 and TRBJ2-1, with D maybe TRBD1 (5 bases). The germline CDR1 and CDR2 sequences are SGHDN and FVKESK. V shed 2 bases and J shed 6 bases, with 17 bases lying between them. CDR3 size: 16 residues. The CDR3 nucleotides read TGTGCCAGCAGCCAACTACTTGGAATAGGGGCCAATGAGCAGTTCTTC. Protein: CASSQLLGIGANEQFF. The full variable domain, completed using reference TRBV14 and TRBJ2-1, is EAGVTQFPSHSVIEKGQTVTLRCDPISGHDNLYWYRRVMGKEIKFLLHFVKESKQDESGMPNNRFLAERTGGTYSTLKVQPAELEDSGVYFCASSQLLGIGANEQFFGPGTRLTVL.

The chain employs TRBV12-3 or TRBV12-4 and TRBJ2-3; no clear D gene. The CDR3 is 12 residues long. Trimming removed 5 bases at V and 7 bases at J, with 10 bases between. The CDR3 region is CASSQSLYTQYF. Written as DNA, the CDR3 is TGTGCCAGCAGTCAGTCTTTATATACGCAGTATTTT.

The V gene is TRBV7-3, the J gene TRBJ1-2; 11 bases align to TRBD1. CDR3 size: 15 residues. Germline V gene lookup returns CDR1 SGHTA and CDR2 FQGTGA. Unmatched junction bases numbered 4, after V lost 0 bases and J lost 7 bases. This CDR3 reads CASSLTGQGVGGYTF. CDR3 sequence (DNA): TGTGCCAGCAGCTTAACGGGACAGGGGGTAGGTGGCTACACCTTC.

This clone showed up just once. The chain carries TRBV7-2 and TRBJ2-7; D might be TRBD2 (6 bases). The CDR3 has 14 residues. Germline V lookup: CDR1 SGHTA, CDR2 FQGNSA. V lost 1 base and J 2 bases, leaving 9 bases between the germline ends. CDR3 in DNA: TGTGCCAGCAGCTTAGGTAGCGGACCCTACGAGCAGTACTTC. It translates to CASSLGSGPYEQYF.